This T cell receptor (beta chain) was observed in a study of neoadjuvant anti-PD-1 for oral cavity cancer. Time point here: after neoadjuvant nivolumab, at surgical resection. The V end was cut by 6 bases, the J end by 4 bases, with 16 bases between. The CDR3 loop spans 15 amino acids. Germline V gene lookup returns CDR1 KGHSH and CDR2 LQKENI. This clone came up a few times. Assay used: immunoSEQ multiplex PCR; TCRdb lists only in-frame clones, some missing. The data show 23,000 or so clones, with about 27% seen just once and approximately 16% held by the top ten. This material consisted of tumor tissue, taken after nivolumab (anti-PD-1) treatment. This clonotype originated in a person aged 35 to 85 with oral cavity squamous cell carcinoma. The chain employs TRBV18 and TRBJ1-5, with a tentative D call TRBD1 (6 bases). The CDR3 bases are TGTGCCAGCTCCATTAGCGGGCAGGGGAATCAGCCCCAGCATTTT. Its protein is CASSISGQGNQPQHF.